The sequence of this TCR beta chain was determined in a study of CD8+CD57+ T cells in acquired aplastic anemia. As for the study in general: Each DNA sample taken from sorted CD4+ and CD8+ cells came to about 3.4 ug on average.

Remarks on this clonotype: Its target is not known. This may be a read error, as it is one base from a much larger clone.

The germline CDR1 and CDR2 sequences are SEHNR and FQNEAQ (reference sequence). CDR3 length: 15 residues. TCR beta VDJ combinations and CDR3 sequences were profiled from genomic DNA. TCRdb re-analysed the reads in MiXCR, keeping a single row per CDR3 protein. The repertoire includes about 240,000 distinct CDR3 sequences, around 46% of them detected once, and under 9% sits in the top ten. Study-wide findings and caveats: Significance was not reached for CD8+ Simpson's diversity between patients and controls. The study identified twenty-nine CD8+ CDR3 sequences shared by patients and controls.

The sequenced patients had an expansion of CD8+CD57+ cells seen by flow cytometry. Severe acquired aplastic anemia affected all patients. Sequenced: sorted CD4+, CD8+, or CD8+CD57+ T cells (not recorded which) from PBMCs. This clonotype originated in a human donor with aplastic anemia. The chain is built from TRBV7-9 and TRBJ1-4, with D possibly being TRBD1 (6 bases). Here the CDR3 reads CVSSYSRGGFEKLFF. CDR3 bases: TGTGTCAGCAGTTATAGCAGAGGGGGGTTCGAAAAACTGTTTTTT.